Listed here are 9 T cell receptor beta chains from one sample, sequenced in a study of OX40 agonist ivuxolimab in advanced cancers. Profiled with immunoSEQ multiplex PCR; TCRdb holds only in-frame clones, not every one. In the table there are around 64,000 clones, approximately 87% of which are singletons. Material: CD4+ or CD8+ T cells sorted from blood, obtained in a trial of the OX40 agonist ivuxolimab. The source of these receptors is an adult with an advanced solid tumor such as melanoma, head and neck, liver or kidney cancer.

This clone has only a few counts. This chain connects TRBV6-5 to TRBJ1-1; D is ambiguous. This CDR3 has 13 amino acids. The ends were cut back, 0 bases at V and 1 base at J, with 3 bases in the middle. In germline, CDR1 is MNHEY, CDR2 SVGAGI. DNA of the CDR3: TGTGCCAGCAGTTACTCTCAGAACACTGAAGCTTTCTTT. Translation gives CASSYSQNTEAFF.

The chain employs TRBV9 and TRBJ1-6, with TRBD1 identical over 9 bases. The V and J ends lost 2 bases and 6 bases, in that order; junction bases with no gene match: 3. Germline lookup yields CDR1 SGDLS and CDR2 YYNGEE. The CDR3 has 15 residues. CDR3 DNA: TGTGCCAGCAGCGTGAAGACAGGGGGTAATTCACCCCTCCACTTT. As protein: CASSVKTGGNSPLHF.

The V gene is TRBV5-4, the J gene TRBJ2-7; TRBD1 aligns across 7 bases. Losses at the gene ends were 4 bases for V and 0 bases for J; bases not matched to a gene: 7. CDR1 is SGHNT, CDR2 YYREEE, per germline (reference sequence). CDR3 length: 15 residues. CDR3 sequence: CASSPGQDRSYEQYF. The CDR3 nucleotides are TGTGCCAGCAGCCCCGGACAGGACCGCTCCTACGAGCAGTACTTC.

The chain couples TRBV6-5 to TRBJ2-3, with D tentatively TRBD2 (7 bases). This CDR3 is built from 16 residues. Germline V gives CDR1 MNHEY, CDR2 SVGAGI. Trimming stripped 1 base from V and 4 bases from J, with 15 bases between. The CDR3 bases are TGTGCCAGCAGTTACTGGTTAGGGGGAGGGCCAGATACGCAGTATTTT. Protein product: CASSYWLGGGPDTQYF.

The gene calls are TRBV7-9 and TRBJ1-1; TRBD1 is a possible D gene (6 bases). Germline loops: CDR1 SEHNR, CDR2 FQNEAQ (reference sequence). V shed 4 bases and J shed 1 base, with 10 bases lying between them. The CDR3 runs 14 residues. The DNA of the CDR3 is TGTGCCAGCAGCTCCGGGACATCGAACACTGAAGCTTTCTTT. Translated, it gives CASSSGTSNTEAFF.

The CDR3 sequence is CASSFGTALREQYF. The CDR3 DNA reads as TGTGCCAGCAGCTTTGGGACTGCGCTACGGGAGCAGTACTTC. The chain has TRBV5-6 and TRBJ2-7, with a tentative D call TRBD2 (6 bases). CDR3 length equals 14 residues. V was shortened by 2 bases and J by 7 bases, with 16 bases between the two germline ends. CDR1 and CDR2 from the germline V gene are SGHDT and YYEEEE.

This clone was seen more than once but under ten times. The J gene is TRBJ2-1, the V gene TRBV7-6; 7 bases line up with TRBD2. The CDR3 sequence is 17 residues long. Germline assignment: CDR1 SGHVS and CDR2 FNYEAQ. Germline trimming cut 1 base from V and 6 bases from J; bases unmatched to any gene: 12. CDR3 bases: TGTGCCAGCAGCTTAGAATTTGGGCGGGAGAGCCGCAATGAGCAGTTCTTC. Protein sequence: CASSLEFGRESRNEQFF.

The CDR3 sequence is CASSYRINTEAFF. CDR3 coding DNA: TGTGCCAGCAGTTATCGTATCAACACTGAAGCTTTCTTT. The chain joins TRBV6-5 to TRBJ1-1; no firm D call. The CDR3 is 13 residues long. CDR1 MNHEY and CDR2 SVGAGI come from the germline V gene. With 3 bases removed from V and 2 bases from J, the gap between germline ends came to 7 bases.

V and J are TRBV7-9 and TRBJ1-6; D unclear. Trimming stripped 2 bases from V and 9 bases from J, with 17 bases between. The CDR3 sequence is 16 residues long. Germline V CDR1 and CDR2: SEHNR, FQNEAQ (reference sequence). The CDR3 sequence: CASSLNAPNGISPLHF. CDR3 nucleotide sequence: TGTGCCAGCAGCTTAAACGCGCCGAACGGAATTTCACCCCTCCACTTT.